The clone carrying this T cell receptor beta chain was counted once. This entry belongs to a study of blood T cell repertoires in COVID-19. About the research overall: Italy, Spain and the United States were the sources of the convalescent and acute COVID-19 samples.

This table comes from immunoSEQ multiplex PCR, and its TCRdb copy is limited to in-frame clones, with some not included. The sample lists around 250,000 clones, about 85% occurring once. CDR1 is MGHRA, CDR2 YSYEKL, per germline. Trimming left V 1 base short and J 3 bases short, with 9 bases between. The CDR3 is 15 amino acids. This receptor was taken from a man aged 25 to 40 who had recovered from COVID-19. The V call is TRBV4-1, the J call TRBJ1-4, with D unclear. The sample taken for sequencing was peripheral blood. CDR3 region: CASSQGSGPNEKLFF. In DNA form, the CDR3 reads TGCGCCAGCAGCCAAGGGTCAGGCCCTAATGAAAAACTGTTTTTT.